This T cell receptor beta chain was found in a study of Ad26.COV2.S vaccination and SARS-CoV-2 variants. Overall study: Donor participated within the Ad26.COV2.S arm of the COV1001 trial. Findings of the study overall: It was vaccine recipients, not placebo recipients, who had the higher spike-specific TCR breadth.

Treatment meaning: some 20 received Ad26.COV2.S at low or high dose, single or two shots; a few received placebo; per-sample allocation not given. Sampling took place 63 days after the first vaccine or placebo injection. A Boston adult aged 18-55 years was the donor. Worth noting for this clone: The antigen remains unidentified.

The method was immunoSEQ multiplex PCR; TCRdb's version includes in-frame clones alone and lacks a portion of them. The profile shows around 450,000 clones, roughly nine tenths of them singletons. CDR3 length: 13 amino acids. V lost 5 bases and J 7 bases, leaving 12 bases between the germline ends. CDR1 MNHNY and CDR2 SVGAGI come from the germline V gene (reference sequence). Sequences were derived from peripheral blood, sampled in a trial of Ad26.COV2.S vaccine versus placebo. The chain employs TRBV6-6 and TRBJ1-5; D is undetermined. This TCR was sampled from a person between 18 and 65 years old who received the Ad26.COV2.S COVID-19 vaccine or a placebo. CDR3 DNA sequence: TGTGCCAGCAGTCAGTTTTTGGTCCAGCCCCAGCATTTT. It is translated as CASSQFLVQPQHF.